The 28 T cell receptor beta chains reported below all come from one sample, sequenced in a study of blood T cell repertoires in COVID-19. The assay was immunoSEQ multiplex PCR, and TCRdb's table has in-frame clones only and misses some. The data show nearly 350,000 clones, about nine tenths seen once. The specimen was peripheral blood. The receptors originated from a woman in her seventies with COVID-19, enrolled during active disease.

The CDR3 loop reads CASSEEGAGRSEQYF. The CDR3, as DNA: TGCGCCAGCAGTGAGGAGGGAGCAGGGAGGAGCGAGCAGTACTTC. The chain recombines TRBV10-1 with TRBJ2-7; possibly TRBD2 for D (6 bases). CDR1 WNHNN and CDR2 SYGVQD come from the germline V gene (reference sequence). CDR3 size: 15 residues. Trimming pared 2 bases from V and 6 bases from J, leaving 17 bases between.

The genes are TRBV6-5 and TRBJ1-2; 7 nucleotides align to TRBD1. V shed 4 bases and J 2 bases; nucleotides not matched to a gene: 10. This CDR3 spans 16 amino acids. Germline values: CDR1 MNHEY, CDR2 SVGAGI. This chain's CDR3 is CASSSAVTTGNYGYTF. The CDR3 coding sequence is TGTGCCAGCAGTTCCGCCGTCACGACAGGGAACTATGGCTACACCTTC.

The CDR3 sequence is CASSPLGGTGLGYTF. The DNA of the CDR3 is TGCGCCAGCAGCCCTCTTGGGGGGACAGGGTTAGGCTACACCTTC. The chain carries TRBV5-1 and TRBJ1-2; 9 positions agree with TRBD1. The CDR3 spans 15 residues. V lost 4 bases to trimming and J lost 8 bases; unmatched junction nucleotides: 12. CDR1 SGHRS and CDR2 YFSETQ come from the germline V gene.

V gene TRBV7-9 combines with J gene TRBJ2-5; 7 nucleotides align to TRBD2. The junction had 11 bases not matched to a gene; V was cut back by 5 bases and J by 5 bases. Per germline, CDR1 SEHNR and CDR2 FQNEAQ (reference sequence). The CDR3 has 15 amino acids. The CDR3 DNA reads TGTGCCAGCAGCAATCCCGGGACTACCTGGGAGACCCAGTACTTC. Its translation: CASSNPGTTWETQYF.

The chain is built from TRBV11-2 and TRBJ1-1; D might be TRBD1 (6 bases). Trimming left V 5 bases short and J 11 bases short, with 15 bases between. Germline V gives CDR1 SGHAT, CDR2 FQNNGV. This CDR3 contains 12 residues. This chain's CDR3 is CASSRDTNEAFF. CDR3 sequence (DNA): TGTGCCAGCAGCCGGGACACCAATGAGGCTTTCTTT.

V usage is TRBV6-4 and J usage is TRBJ1-5; possibly TRBD1 for D (5 bases). V lost 6 bases and J 6 bases, leaving 24 bases between the germline ends. The CDR3 contains 17 residues. Germline assignment: CDR1 MRHNA and CDR2 SNTAGT. This CDR3 is CASRPSPRQGLSQPQHF. CDR3 nucleotides: TGTGCCAGCAGACCAAGCCCTCGCCAGGGTCTAAGTCAGCCCCAGCATTTT.

The CDR3: CASSRDRASYGYTF. CDR3 DNA sequence: TGTGCCAGCAGTCGGGACAGGGCGAGCTATGGCTACACCTTC. The chain joins TRBV6-5 to TRBJ1-2; 9 nucleotides line up with TRBD1. Germline trimming cut 5 bases from V and 4 bases from J; bases unmatched to any gene: 5. Per germline, CDR1 MNHEY and CDR2 SVGAGI. This CDR3 is built from 14 residues.

On this clone: The junction and the germline gene differ at one end; a read error may be behind it. The J gene is TRBJ2-7, the V gene TRBV28; TRBD1 matches at 8 bases. The V gene's germline CDR1 is MDHEN and CDR2 SYDVKM. The CDR3 has 14 amino acids. CDR3 protein: CASSSPGQAPKHSF. The CDR3 DNA reads TGTGCCAGCAGTTCCCCGGGACAGGCTCCCAAACACTCCTTC. The complete variable domain, with remaining parts taken from reference TRBV28 and TRBJ2-7, reads DVKVTQSSRYLVKRTGEKVFLECVQDMDHENMFWYRQDPGLGLRLIYFSYDVKMKEKGDIPEGYSVSREKKERFSLILESASTNQTSMYLCASSSPGQAPKHSFGPGTRLTVT.

The sample holds one count of this clone. The genes are TRBV6-5 and TRBJ2-7; D might be TRBD1 (6 bases). V was pared by 2 bases and J by 2 bases, with 13 bases between. The CDR3 is 15 residues long. Germline V CDR1 and CDR2: MNHEY, SVGAGI. The CDR3 sequence: CASSYNPAGAYEQYF. The CDR3 bases are TGTGCCAGCAGTTACAATCCCGCAGGGGCCTACGAGCAGTACTTC.

The V gene is TRBV25-1, the J gene TRBJ1-6; the D is unclear. The ends were cut back, 1 base at V and 4 bases at J, with 5 bases in the middle. This CDR3 contains 14 residues. The V gene's germline CDR1 is MGHDK and CDR2 SYGVNS. Written as DNA, the CDR3 is TGTGCCAGCAGTGAATCGGGTTATAATTCACCCCTCCACTTT. Protein product: CASSESGYNSPLHF.

J is TRBJ2-1 and V is TRBV7-6; 9 bases match TRBD2. The ends lost 5 bases at V and 8 bases at J; junction bases unmatched: 13. Per germline, CDR1 SGHVS and CDR2 FNYEAQ. The CDR3 totals 16 residues. CDR3 nucleotides: TGTGCCAGCAGCGGGGGAGGGCCTAGCGGGGTCTATGAGCAGTTCTTC. It translates to CASSGGGPSGVYEQFF.

The chain is built from TRBV24-1 and TRBJ2-1; D remains unclear. The CDR3 is 16 residues long. Germline CDR1 reads KGHDR; CDR2 reads SFDVKD. V lost 4 bases to trimming and J lost 5 bases, with 17 bases between them. Written as DNA, the CDR3 is TGTGCCACCAGTGACCCCGGGTCCCACCGAGACAATGAGCAGTTCTTC. Translated: CATSDPGSHRDNEQFF.

Only one count was recorded for this clone. The chain recombines TRBV18 with TRBJ2-3; D possibly corresponds to TRBD2 (6 bases). V was clipped by 3 bases and J by 3 bases, with 10 bases between them. CDR3 size: 14 residues. Germline CDR1 KGHSH, CDR2 LQKENI. The CDR3 sequence is CASSPEGRTDTQYF. For the CDR3, the DNA is TGTGCCAGCTCACCGGAGGGGAGGACAGATACGCAGTATTTT.

The chain couples TRBV10-1 to TRBJ1-1; the D gene is possibly TRBD1 (5 bases). The CDR3 consists of 14 residues. Germline CDR1 WNHNN, CDR2 SYGVQD (reference sequence). The V end was cut by 4 bases, the J end by 1 base, with 10 bases between. The CDR3 DNA follows: TGCGCCAGCAGTGTGGGGGGAACGAACACTGAAGCTTTCTTT. Protein: CASSVGGTNTEAFF.

This chain joins TRBV5-4 and TRBJ2-5, with 10 nucleotides matching TRBD2. CDR1 and CDR2 (germline): SGHNT, YYREEE (reference sequence). The length of the CDR3 is 16 residues. V shed 3 bases, J shed 4 bases, and the junction held 9 bases outside the gene matches. The DNA for the CDR3 is TGTGCCAGCAGCTCTCGGAGTGTAGCGGGGGGAGAGACCCAGTACTTC. Its translation is CASSSRSVAGGETQYF. The whole variable domain, filled in from reference TRBV5-4 and TRBJ2-5, reads ETGVTQSPTHLIKTRGQQVTLRCSSQSGHNTVSWYQQALGQGPQFIFQYYREEENGRGNFPPRFSGLQFPNYSSELNVNALELDDSALYLCASSSRSVAGGETQYFGPGTRLLVL.

This clone was seen more than once but under ten times. The chain has TRBV5-6 and TRBJ2-5, with 10 bases matching TRBD2. The trim removed 4 bases at V and 4 bases at J, leaving 4 bases unmatched. The CDR3 sequence is 14 residues long. Germline CDR1 and CDR2: SGHDT and YYEEEE. The CDR3 nucleotides are TGTGCCAGCAGCCTGCCTAGCGGGGGAGAGACCCAGTACTTC. Protein: CASSLPSGGETQYF.

The rearrangement links TRBV4-1 to TRBJ1-2; no clear D. The CDR3 consists of 13 residues. Trimming shortened V by 3 bases and J by 8 bases, and 13 bases separated the two germline ends. The germline CDR1 and CDR2 sequences are MGHRA and YSYEKL. CDR3 region: CASSHLWAEGYTF. In nucleotides, the CDR3 is TGCGCCAGCAGCCACCTCTGGGCAGAGGGCTACACCTTC.

CDR3: CATKPGTDNGELFF. DNA for the CDR3: TGTGCCACGAAACCCGGGACAGACAACGGGGAGCTGTTTTTT. The chain joins TRBV10-3 to TRBJ2-2, with 7 bases matching TRBD1. This CDR3 contains 14 residues. The germline V gene has CDR1 ENHRY and CDR2 SYGVKD. V shed 10 bases, J shed 7 bases, and the junction held 12 bases outside the gene matches.

V is TRBV12-3 or TRBV12-4 and J is TRBJ1-2; 7 nucleotides align to TRBD1. This CDR3 is built from 13 residues. V shed 6 bases, J shed 8 bases, and the junction held 9 bases outside the gene matches. CDR3 residues: CASRPDRVYGYTF. The CDR3 nucleotides read TGTGCCAGCAGACCCGACAGGGTATACGGCTACACCTTC.

This chain uses TRBV29-1 with TRBJ2-1, with 10 bases identical to TRBD1. Germline trimming cut 3 bases from V and 3 bases from J; bases unmatched to any gene: 2. This CDR3 has 14 amino acids. Germline V gene data show CDR1 as SQVTM and CDR2 as ANQGSEA. The CDR3 DNA follows: TGCAGCGTTGAGGGGACAGGGGTCTACAATGAGCAGTTCTTC. This sequence encodes CSVEGTGVYNEQFF.

This chain links TRBV3-1 (or the pseudogene TRBV3-2) with TRBJ1-2; TRBD1 aligns across 8 bases. The trim removed 0 bases at V and 2 bases at J, leaving 2 bases unmatched. This CDR3 is built from 15 residues. The germline gives CDR1 LGHDT, CDR2 YNNKEL (reference sequence). CDR3 region: CASSQDRGPNYGYTF. The CDR3 DNA sequence: TGTGCCAGCAGCCAAGACAGGGGGCCAAACTATGGCTACACCTTC.

The V gene is TRBV19, the J gene TRBJ1-2; no clear D gene. The V gene lost 5 bases and the J gene lost 3 bases, with 4 bases spanning the gap. The germline V gene encodes CDR1 LNHDA and CDR2 SQIVND (reference sequence). This CDR3 contains 11 residues. CDR3 region: CASSSYYGYTF. The DNA for the CDR3 is TGTGCCAGTAGTTCTTACTATGGCTACACCTTC.

The chain has TRBV7-9 and TRBJ1-2, with 7 bases aligning to TRBD1. Trimming took 6 bases from V and 6 from J; bases not matched to a gene: 7. The CDR3 consists of 13 residues. The germline V gene encodes CDR1 SEHNR and CDR2 FQNEAQ (reference sequence). The CDR3 DNA reads as TGTGCCAGCAGGTCGACAGGGAGTAATGGCTACACCTTC. Amino acid sequence: CASRSTGSNGYTF.

This clone was observed a handful of times. CDR3 loop: CASGEGWQGQPGGYTF. The CDR3 DNA reads as TGCGCCAGTGGGGAGGGTTGGCAGGGCCAACCAGGTGGCTACACCTTC. V gene TRBV5-1 combines with J gene TRBJ1-2; maybe TRBD1 (5 bases). The CDR3 contains 16 residues. Germline loops: CDR1 SGHRS, CDR2 YFSETQ. Trimming took 8 bases from V and 7 from J, leaving 27 bases between them.

This CDR3 reads CAWAGQGSTEAFF. The CDR3 DNA follows: TGTGCCTGGGCCGGACAGGGGTCCACTGAAGCTTTCTTT. V and J are TRBV30 and TRBJ1-1, with 9 positions matching TRBD1. V dropped 5 bases and J dropped 4; count of bases not matched to a gene: 5. CDR3 length: 13 amino acids. Germline V gene sequence: CDR1 GTSNPN, CDR2 SVGIG (reference sequence).

The chain combines TRBV5-1 with TRBJ1-3; 7 bases map to TRBD1. CDR3 size: 16 residues. Unmatched junction bases numbered 12, after V lost 7 bases and J lost 2 bases. The germline CDR1 and CDR2 sequences are SGHRS and YFSETQ. In DNA, the CDR3 is TGCGCCAGCTCGACAGGGTCGAATCTCCCTGGAAACACCATATATTTT. Translation gives CASSTGSNLPGNTIYF.

This sequence joins TRBV5-1 and TRBJ2-1; D remains unclear. The germline gives CDR1 SGHRS, CDR2 YFSETQ. The CDR3 extends over 11 amino acids. Trimming stripped 1 base from V and 10 bases from J, with 6 bases between. This CDR3 is CASSLFQEQFF. For the CDR3, the DNA is TGCGCCAGCAGCTTGTTCCAGGAGCAGTTCTTC.

This clone has only a few counts. V gene TRBV27 combines with J gene TRBJ1-4; 7 bases match TRBD1. The CDR3 has 15 amino acids. The V gene end was trimmed by 6 bases and the J gene end by 12 bases; junction bases not matched to a gene: 16. Germline V gene data show CDR1 as MNHEY and CDR2 as SMNVEV (reference sequence). The CDR3 protein is CASSKSRDSRTELFF. The CDR3 nucleotides read TGTGCCAGCAGCAAATCTAGGGACAGCCGGACGGAACTGTTTTTT. Full variable domain (rest looked up from reference TRBV27 and TRBJ1-4): EAQVTQNPRYLITVTGKKLTVTCSQNMNHEYMSWYRQDPGLGLRQIYYSMNVEVTDKGDVPEGYKVSRKEKRNFPLILESPSPNQTSLYFCASSKSRDSRTELFFGSGTQLSVL.